This T cell receptor (beta chain) was recovered during a study of CD8+ T cells in alopecia areata (dated by TCRdb to 2016 to 2019). Study-level background: Skin from C3H/HeJ donors with spontaneous alopecia (about 6-12 months old) was grafted onto female C3H/HeJ recipients aged roughly 6-11 weeks. Scalp clonality was compared across normal scalp (n=4), patchy alopecia areata scalp (n=8), and alopecia totalis/universalis scalp (n=8). immunoSEQ multiplex PCR using 35 Vbeta forward primers and 13 Jbeta reverse primers was used to amplify TCRbeta CDR3 regions. RNA was obtained with the PAXgene miRNA kit for fixed scalp, the miRNeasy kit for PBMCs, and the RNeasy kit for mouse skin. On the human side, TCRbeta sequencing was run on scalp tissue and on sorted CD4+ and CD8+ peripheral blood T cells from healthy controls and from alopecia areata patients with either patchy or totalis/universalis disease. High-throughput TCRbeta sequencing was used to examine T cell clonal expansion in alopecia areata in both the C3H/HeJ mouse model and human patients. Results and caveats for the whole study, not just this receptor: Shared TCR sequences between patients were less evident than in mice, which may be partly attributable to HLA diversity in the patient population. Unlike mouse skin, which is dominated by gammadelta T cells, normal human skin has resident alphabeta T cells that are also sequenced, and this complicates analysis of the scalp TCR repertoire. Lesional scalp, especially in alopecia totalis/universalis, showed higher clonality and more expanded CD8+ clones than normal scalp, suggesting antigenic drive.

The library was produced with the immunoSEQ multiplex PCR assay. For TCR sequencing, RNA was extracted from every sample and reverse transcribed into cDNA to serve as template. SuperScript III was used to make first-strand cDNA, primed with a 2:1 mix of oligo-dT and random hexamers. A synthetic immune receptor repertoire was used to gauge amplification bias, and whatever bias remained was removed computationally. Sequencing of the libraries was done on Illumina HiSeq with 60 bp reads that cover the CDR3, reading from J toward V. The original pipeline was this. Raw reads were preprocessed to remove errors, and CDR3 was defined according to IMGT conventions as the region from the conserved cysteine to phenylalanine. To get clonality, Shannon entropy was normalized by log2 of the number of productive unique TCRs and the result was subtracted from 1. Scalp TCRbeta sequences were cross-referenced with sorted blood CD4 and CD8 repertoires so that the CD4 or CD8 identity of scalp clones could be inferred. Held by TCRdb, this immuneACCESS table contains in-frame sequences only and omits some clones. Under half of the omission traces to an unresolved V gene where checked; the cause of the rest is unknown. D and trimming come from the DNA, and the V and J calls and clone size come from that table. This sample was tabulated with about 270,000 clones, among which there are no singletons. Of the sample, approximately 1.2% is held by the ten largest clones.

This clone was detected ten times or more. The target of this receptor is not known. Gene designations and germline sequences in this entry are those of the mouse. The DNA ends 4 residues before the CDR3 does, and the rest of the CDR3 is filled in from the germline J gene. Other DNA sequences in the same sample also yield this CDR3. The junction carries 5 bases between V and J, which are trimmed by 0 bases and 3 bases respectively. In the germline V gene (reference sequence), CDR1 corresponds to NSQYPW and CDR2 to LRSPGD. The CDR3 contains 13 residues, cysteine and phenylalanine counted. The DNA shown is the part of the CDR3 that was read: 27 bases, in frame from base 1. Cells from pooled mouse cutaneous lymph nodes were stained for CD4, CD8alpha, NKG2D, NKG2ACE and other markers and then sorted on a BD Influx.

This clonotype originated in a C3H/HeJ mouse with alopecia areata. Mice in this strain carry MHC haplotype H2-k. The sequenced sample was CD4+ T cells sorted from a lymph node. The chain uses TRBV1 and TRBJ1-1; the D gene is perhaps TRBD1, on 5 matching bases. The covered CDR3 bases are TGCACCTGCAGTGCAGAGGGGGACACA. It translates to CTCSAEGDT. The complete CDR3 reads CTCSAEGDTEVFF.